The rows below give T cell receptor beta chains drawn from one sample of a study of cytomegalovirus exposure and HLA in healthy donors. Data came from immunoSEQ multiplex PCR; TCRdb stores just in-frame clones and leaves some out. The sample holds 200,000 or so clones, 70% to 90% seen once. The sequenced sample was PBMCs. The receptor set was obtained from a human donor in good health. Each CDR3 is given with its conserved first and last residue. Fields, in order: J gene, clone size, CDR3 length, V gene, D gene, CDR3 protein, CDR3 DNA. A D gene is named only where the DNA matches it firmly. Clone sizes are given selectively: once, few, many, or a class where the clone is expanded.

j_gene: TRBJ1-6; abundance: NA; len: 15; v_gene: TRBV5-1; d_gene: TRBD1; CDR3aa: CASRQGSSYNSPLHF; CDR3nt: TGCGCCAGCCGACAGGGGAGCTCCTATAATTCACCCCTCCACTTT
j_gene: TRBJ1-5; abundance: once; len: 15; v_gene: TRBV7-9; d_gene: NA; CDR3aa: CASTSDGQGNQPQHF; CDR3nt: TGTGCCAGCACCTCTGATGGGCAGGGTAATCAGCCCCAGCATTTT
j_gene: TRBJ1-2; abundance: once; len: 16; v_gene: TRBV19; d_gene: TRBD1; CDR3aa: CASSRFGDRVNYGYTF; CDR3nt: TGTGCCAGTAGTAGATTCGGGGACAGGGTTAACTATGGCTACACCTTC
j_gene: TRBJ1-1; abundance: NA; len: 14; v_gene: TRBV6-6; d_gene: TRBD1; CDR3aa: CASSYPGQGTEAFF; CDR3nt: TGTGCCAGCAGTTATCCTGGACAGGGCACTGAAGCTTTCTTT
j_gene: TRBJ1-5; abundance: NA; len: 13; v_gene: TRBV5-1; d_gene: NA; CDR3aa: CASSEGVNQPQHF; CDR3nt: TGCGCCAGCAGCGAGGGGGTAAACCAGCCCCAGCATTTT
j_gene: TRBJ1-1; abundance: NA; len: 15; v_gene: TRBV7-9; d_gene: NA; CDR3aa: CASSKGEVWNTEAFF; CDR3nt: TGTGCCAGCAGCAAAGGTGAGGTTTGGAACACTGAAGCTTTCTTT
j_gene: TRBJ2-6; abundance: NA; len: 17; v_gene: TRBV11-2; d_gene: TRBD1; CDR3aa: CASSGHRGPSGANVLTF; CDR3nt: TGTGCCAGCAGCGGACACAGGGGGCCCTCTGGGGCCAACGTCCTGACTTTC
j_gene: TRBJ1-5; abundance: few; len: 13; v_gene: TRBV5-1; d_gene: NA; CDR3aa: CASSQTSGRPQHF; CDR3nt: TGCGCCAGCAGCCAGACATCTGGAAGGCCCCAGCATTTT
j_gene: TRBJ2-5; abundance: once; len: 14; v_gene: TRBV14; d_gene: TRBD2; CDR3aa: CASSKRDPWGNQYF; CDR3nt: TGTGCCAGCAGCAAGCGGGACCCCTGGGGTAACCAGTACTTC
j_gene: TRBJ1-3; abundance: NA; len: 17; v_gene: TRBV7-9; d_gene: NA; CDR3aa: CASSLGTDGNSGNTIYF; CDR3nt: TGTGCCAGCAGCTTAGGAACGGACGGGAACTCTGGAAACACCATATATTTT
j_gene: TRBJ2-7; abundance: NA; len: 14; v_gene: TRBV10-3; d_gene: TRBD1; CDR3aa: CAISGGTGNSEQYF; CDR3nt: TGTGCCATCAGTGGGGGGACAGGGAATTCCGAGCAGTACTTC
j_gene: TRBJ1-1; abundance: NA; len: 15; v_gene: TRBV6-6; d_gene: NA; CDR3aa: CASSSSAAGNTEAFF; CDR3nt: TGTGCCAGCAGTTCATCCGCTGCAGGGAACACTGAAGCTTTCTTT
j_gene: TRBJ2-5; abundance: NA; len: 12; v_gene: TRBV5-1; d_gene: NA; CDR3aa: CASSLGRETQYF; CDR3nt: TGCGCCAGCAGCCTGGGGCGGGAGACCCAGTACTTC
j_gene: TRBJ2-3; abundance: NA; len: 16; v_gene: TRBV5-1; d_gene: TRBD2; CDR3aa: CASSPTSGIGTDTQYF; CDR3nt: TGCGCCAGCAGCCCAACTAGCGGGATAGGCACAGATACGCAGTATTTT
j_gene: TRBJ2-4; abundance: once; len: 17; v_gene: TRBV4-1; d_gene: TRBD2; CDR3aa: CASSQGGGRGAKNIQYF; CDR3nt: TGCGCCAGCAGCCAGGGCGGCGGGAGGGGGGCCAAAAACATTCAGTACTTC
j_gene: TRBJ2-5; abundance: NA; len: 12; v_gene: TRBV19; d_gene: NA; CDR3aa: CASVADQETQYF; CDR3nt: TGTGCCAGTGTAGCGGACCAAGAGACCCAGTACTTC
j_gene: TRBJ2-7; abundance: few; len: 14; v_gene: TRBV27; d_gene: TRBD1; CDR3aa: CASSFSGTDYEQYF; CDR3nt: TGTGCCAGCAGTTTTTCGGGGACAGACTACGAGCAGTACTTC
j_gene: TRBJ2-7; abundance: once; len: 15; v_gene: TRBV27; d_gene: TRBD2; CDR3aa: CASSTEGLAAYEQYF; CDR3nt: TGTGCCAGCAGCACCGAGGGACTAGCGGCTTACGAGCAGTACTTC
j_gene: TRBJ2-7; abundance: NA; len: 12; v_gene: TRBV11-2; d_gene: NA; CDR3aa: CASSPDWHEQYF; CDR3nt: TGTGCCAGCAGCCCCGACTGGCACGAGCAGTACTTC
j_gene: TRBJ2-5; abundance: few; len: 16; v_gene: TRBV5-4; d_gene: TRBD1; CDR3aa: CASSSYDRGYRETQYF; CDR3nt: TGTGCCAGCAGCTCTTACGACAGGGGGTACCGAGAGACCCAGTACTTC
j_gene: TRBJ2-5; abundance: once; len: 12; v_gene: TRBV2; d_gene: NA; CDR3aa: CASMRGRETQYF; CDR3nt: TGTGCCAGCATGCGAGGGAGAGAGACCCAGTACTTC
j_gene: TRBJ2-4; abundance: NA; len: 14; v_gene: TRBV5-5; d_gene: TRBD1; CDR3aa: CASSLVGTENIQYF; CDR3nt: TGTGCCAGCAGCTTAGTAGGGACAGAAAACATTCAGTACTTC
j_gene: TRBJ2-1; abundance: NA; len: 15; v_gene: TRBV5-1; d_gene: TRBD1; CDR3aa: CASSLARQGSDEQFF; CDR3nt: TGCGCCAGCAGCTTGGCTCGACAGGGAAGCGATGAGCAGTTCTTC